The T cell receptor beta chain described here comes from a study of T-cell reconstitution after alpha-beta-depleted transplantation in children. The TCRbeta library was prepared with unique molecular identifiers. From the PCR reads, TCRdb called clonotypes with MiXCR, one entry per CDR3 protein. The sample lists about 340,000 distinct CDR3 sequences, roughly 13% occurring once. V lost 5 bases and J lost 4, with 9 bases in between. This CDR3 contains 13 residues. Germline-derived CDR1 and CDR2 are SGHTA and FQGNSA. This clonotype was counted at least ten times. This sample comprised PBMCs, obtained from the stem cell graft. The chain combines TRBV7-2 with TRBJ2-1; no clear D gene. This TCR was recovered from a human donor who donated a stem cell graft to a child with Fanconi anemia. The CDR3 DNA is TGTGCCAGCAGCAACGACGGGTACAATGAGCAGTTCTTC. Encoded protein: CASSNDGYNEQFF.